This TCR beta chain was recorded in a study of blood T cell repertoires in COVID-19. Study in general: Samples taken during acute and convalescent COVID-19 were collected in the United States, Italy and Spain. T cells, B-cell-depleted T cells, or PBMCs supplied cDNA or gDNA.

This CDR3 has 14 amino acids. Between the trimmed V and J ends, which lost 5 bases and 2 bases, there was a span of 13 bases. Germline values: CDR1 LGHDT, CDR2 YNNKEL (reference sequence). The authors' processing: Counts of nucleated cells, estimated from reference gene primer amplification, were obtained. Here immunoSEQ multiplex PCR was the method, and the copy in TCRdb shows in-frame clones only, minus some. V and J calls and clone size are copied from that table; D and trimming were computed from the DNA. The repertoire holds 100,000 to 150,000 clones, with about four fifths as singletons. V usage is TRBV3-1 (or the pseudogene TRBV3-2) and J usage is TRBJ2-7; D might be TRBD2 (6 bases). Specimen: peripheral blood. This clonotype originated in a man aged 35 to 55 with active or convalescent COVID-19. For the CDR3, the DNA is TGTGCCAGCAGCTCGACTCGACTAGCCTACGAGCAGTACTTC. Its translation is CASSSTRLAYEQYF.